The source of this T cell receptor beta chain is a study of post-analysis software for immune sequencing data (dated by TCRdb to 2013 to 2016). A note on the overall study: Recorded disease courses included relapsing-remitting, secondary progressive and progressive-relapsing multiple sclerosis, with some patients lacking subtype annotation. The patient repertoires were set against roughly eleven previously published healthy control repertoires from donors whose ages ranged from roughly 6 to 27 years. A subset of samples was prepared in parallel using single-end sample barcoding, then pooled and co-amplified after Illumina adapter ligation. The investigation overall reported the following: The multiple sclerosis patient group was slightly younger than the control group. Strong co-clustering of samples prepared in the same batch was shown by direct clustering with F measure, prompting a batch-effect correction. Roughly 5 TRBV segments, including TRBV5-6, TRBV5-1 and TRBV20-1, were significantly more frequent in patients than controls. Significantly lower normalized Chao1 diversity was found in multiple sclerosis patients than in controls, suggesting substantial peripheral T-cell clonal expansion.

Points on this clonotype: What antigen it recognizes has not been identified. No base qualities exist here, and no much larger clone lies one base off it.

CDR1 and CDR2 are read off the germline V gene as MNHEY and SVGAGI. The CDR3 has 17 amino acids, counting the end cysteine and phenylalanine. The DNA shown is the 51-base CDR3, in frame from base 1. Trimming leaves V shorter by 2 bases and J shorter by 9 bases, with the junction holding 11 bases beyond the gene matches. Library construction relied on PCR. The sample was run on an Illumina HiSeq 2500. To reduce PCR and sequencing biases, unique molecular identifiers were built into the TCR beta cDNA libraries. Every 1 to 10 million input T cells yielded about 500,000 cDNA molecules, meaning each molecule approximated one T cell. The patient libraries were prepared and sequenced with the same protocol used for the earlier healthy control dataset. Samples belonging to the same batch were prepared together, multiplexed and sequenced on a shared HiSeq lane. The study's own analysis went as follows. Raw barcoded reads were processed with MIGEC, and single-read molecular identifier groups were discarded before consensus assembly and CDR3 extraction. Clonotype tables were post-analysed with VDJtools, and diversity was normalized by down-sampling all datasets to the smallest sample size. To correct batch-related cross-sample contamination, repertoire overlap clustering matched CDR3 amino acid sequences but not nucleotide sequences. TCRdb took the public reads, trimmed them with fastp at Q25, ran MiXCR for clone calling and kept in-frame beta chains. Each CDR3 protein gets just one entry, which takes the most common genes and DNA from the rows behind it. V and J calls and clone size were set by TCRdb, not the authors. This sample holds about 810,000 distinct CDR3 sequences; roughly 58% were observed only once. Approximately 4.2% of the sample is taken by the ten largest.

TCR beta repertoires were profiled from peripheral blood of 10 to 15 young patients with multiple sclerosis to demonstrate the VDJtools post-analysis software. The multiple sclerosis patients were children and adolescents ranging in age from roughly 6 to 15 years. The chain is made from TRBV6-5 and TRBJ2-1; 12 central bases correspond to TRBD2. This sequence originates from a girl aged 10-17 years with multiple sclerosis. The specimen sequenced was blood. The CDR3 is CASSYESLAGGPSEQFF. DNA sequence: TGTGCCAGCAGTTACGAATCGCTAGCGGGGGGGCCCAGTGAGCAGTTCTTC.